Following are 31 T cell receptor beta chains from one sample sequenced in a study of blood T cell repertoires in COVID-19 (dated by TCRdb to the early 2020s). Library generation was performed with the immunoSEQ multiplex PCR assay. TCRdb provides this immuneACCESS table in a form limited to in-frame rearrangements. Some clones are lacking; in checked studies, under half of them reflect an unresolved V gene, and why the rest are absent is not known. For this sample the table gives some 220,000 clones, of which more than 65% were detected only once. Together, the top ten hold 3% to 3.5% of the sample. Sequencing was carried out using peripheral blood. Every receptor here comes from a woman aged 25 to 39 who had recovered from COVID-19.

This clone was picked up one time. The chain combines TRBV28 with TRBJ1-4; tentative D call: TRBD1 (5 bases). Germline V gene data show CDR1 as MDHEN and CDR2 as SYDVKM. Trimming left V 3 bases short and J 7 bases short, with 12 bases between. There are 14 residues in the CDR3. The DNA for the CDR3 is TGTGCCAGCAGTTTGGGGACTACGGGTGAAAAACTGTTTTTT. The encoded protein is CASSLGTTGEKLFF.

The chain carries TRBV5-1 and TRBJ2-7, with 10 bases that match TRBD2. V shed 2 bases, J shed 5 bases, and the junction held 7 bases outside the gene matches. This CDR3 is 15 amino acids long. Germline V gives CDR1 SGHRS, CDR2 YFSETQ. CDR3 amino acids: CASSFPLAGLDEQYF. CDR3 coding DNA: TGCGCCAGCAGCTTCCCACTAGCGGGATTGGACGAGCAGTACTTC.

The CDR3 DNA is TGTGCCAGTCAATTAGCGGCTGGCTACAATGAGCAGTTCTTC. It yields the protein CASQLAAGYNEQFF. The V call is TRBV6-7, the J call TRBJ2-1, with D perhaps matching TRBD2 (6 bases). TRBV6-7 has ORF status, its function being uncertain. This CDR3 has 14 amino acids. Trimming removed 9 bases at V and 3 bases at J, with 15 bases between.

The rearrangement joins TRBV5-1 to TRBJ2-5; TRBD1 matches 9 bases. The CDR3 runs to 14 residues. Germline V gene sequence: CDR1 SGHRS, CDR2 YFSETQ. Trimming took 8 bases from V and 3 from J; bases not matched to a gene: 8. The CDR3 sequence: CARGGTGQEETQYF. The CDR3 DNA sequence: TGCGCCAGGGGAGGGACAGGGCAAGAAGAGACCCAGTACTTC.

The chain combines TRBV5-1 with TRBJ2-2, with TRBD1 matching 9 bases. The CDR3 consists of 16 residues. Per the germline V gene, CDR1 is SGHRS and CDR2 is YFSETQ. After removal of 4 bases from V and 4 bases from J, the junction contained 8 bases not matched to a gene. DNA of the CDR3: TGCGCCAGCAGCGCCGGGACAGGGTGGGGCACCGGGGAGCTGTTTTTT. Translated: CASSAGTGWGTGELFF.

The rearrangement joins TRBV7-3 to TRBJ1-1; D unresolved. The CDR3 is made up of 13 amino acids. Germline CDR1 SGHTA, CDR2 FQGTGA. Trimming stripped 0 bases from V and 1 base from J, with 3 bases between. Written as DNA, the CDR3 is TGTGCCAGCAGCTTAACCGGGAACACTGAAGCTTTCTTT. This codes for CASSLTGNTEAFF. The full variable domain, rest sourced from reference TRBV7-3 and TRBJ1-1, is GAGVSQTPSNKVTEKGKYVELRCDPISGHTALYWYRQSLGQGPEFLIYFQGTGAADDSGLPNDRFFAVRPEGSVSTLKIQRTERGDSAVYLCASSLTGNTEAFFGQGTRLTVV.

The chain recombines TRBV7-6 with TRBJ2-3, with D tentatively TRBD2 (6 bases). Germline CDR1 and CDR2: SGHVS and FNYEAQ. The length of the CDR3 is 16 residues. Between the trimmed V and J ends, which lost 1 base and 2 bases, there was a span of 13 bases. The chain's CDR3 is CASSLGVLAATDTQYF. As DNA, the CDR3 is TGTGCCAGCAGCTTAGGAGTCTTAGCGGCCACAGATACGCAGTATTTT.

J is TRBJ2-6 and V is TRBV3-1 (or the pseudogene TRBV3-2); TRBD1 aligns across 7 bases. Trimming at V came to 4 bases and at J to 2 bases, leaving 2 bases not matched to a gene. The CDR3 runs to 15 residues. In germline, CDR1 is LGHDT, CDR2 YNNKEL (reference sequence). The CDR3, as DNA: TGTGCCAGCAGCCTCACAGGGGCTGGGGCCAACGTCCTGACTTTC. Translated: CASSLTGAGANVLTF.

This chain uses TRBV28 with TRBJ1-4, with TRBD1 matching 7 bases. CDR1 and CDR2 (germline): MDHEN, SYDVKM. The V segment lost 5 bases and the J segment 10 bases; nucleotides outside the gene matches: 13. The CDR3 extends over 15 amino acids. Here the CDR3 DNA reads TGTGCCAGCAGTACACTCAGCCTCCAGGGGGGAAAACTGTTTTTT. Translation gives CASSTLSLQGGKLFF.

This clone appeared once. The CDR3 spells CASSQVTGEGNQPQHF. CDR3 nucleotides: TGTGCCAGCAGCCAGGTCACAGGGGAGGGCAATCAGCCCCAGCATTTT. This chain links TRBV4-2 with TRBJ1-5, with 7 positions matching TRBD1. V lost 3 bases, J lost 2 bases, and 7 bases stayed unmatched. Germline V gene sequence: CDR1 LGHNA, CDR2 YNFKEQ. The CDR3 contains 16 residues.

This sequence joins TRBV4-1 and TRBJ2-7; no firm D call. The CDR3 runs to 17 residues. Trimming shortened V by 4 bases and J by 2 bases, and 21 bases separated the two germline ends. Germline CDR1 MGHRA, CDR2 YSYEKL. CDR3 protein: CASSPYPPPRFAYEQYF. DNA of the CDR3: TGCGCCAGCAGCCCATATCCCCCACCCAGGTTCGCCTACGAGCAGTACTTC.

This chain joins TRBV5-8 and TRBJ1-1; maybe TRBD1 (6 bases). The CDR3 spans 13 residues. Germline assignment: CDR1 SGHTS and CDR2 YDEGEE. Trimming took off 4 bases at V and 6 bases at J, with 13 bases between the two ends. This CDR3 is CASSPQGASEAFF. As DNA, the CDR3 is TGTGCCAGCAGCCCACAGGGTGCGTCTGAAGCTTTCTTT.

This clone was recorded a few times. V and J are TRBV10-3 and TRBJ1-2; D gene unclear. The CDR3 is 11 residues long. V lost 7 bases and J lost 8, with 11 bases in between. Per germline, CDR1 ENHRY and CDR2 SYGVKD. The DNA of the CDR3 is TGTGCCATCAATCCAGGAACCGGCTACACCTTC. Its protein is CAINPGTGYTF.

The chain carries TRBV7-3 and TRBJ2-3; TRBD2 agrees at 11 bases. This CDR3 region has 15 residues. The V and J ends lost 4 bases and 4 bases, in that order; junction bases with no gene match: 4. The V gene's germline CDR1 is SGHTA and CDR2 FQGTGA. This chain's CDR3 is CASSSGTSGADTQYF. CDR3 sequence (DNA): TGTGCCAGCAGCTCCGGGACTAGCGGAGCAGATACGCAGTATTTT.

This chain uses TRBV7-9 with TRBJ2-7; D uncertain. The V gene's germline CDR1 is SEHNR and CDR2 FQNEAQ (reference sequence). The CDR3 sequence is 12 residues long. V lost 5 bases and J lost 4, with 9 bases in between. The chain's CDR3 is CASSARGYEQYF. The CDR3 DNA reads TGTGCCAGCAGCGCCCGCGGTTACGAGCAGTACTTC.

The V call is TRBV14, the J call TRBJ2-3; the match to TRBD2 covers 7 bases. J was trimmed by 3 bases and V by 4 bases; bases with no gene match: 7. Per the germline V gene, CDR1 is SGHDN and CDR2 is FVKESK. The CDR3 is 15 amino acids. CDR3 bases: TGTGCCAGCAGCCGAATGCGGGGAGGGACAGATACGCAGTATTTT. Translated, it gives CASSRMRGGTDTQYF.

The rearrangement joins TRBV29-1 to TRBJ1-2; D gene ambiguous. The V gene's germline CDR1 is SQVTM and CDR2 ANQGSEA. The CDR3 is made up of 12 amino acids. V lost 6 bases and J 2 bases, leaving 10 bases between the germline ends. CDR3 coding DNA: TGCAGCGTGGCGGGCATAAACTATGGCTACACCTTC. Encoded protein: CSVAGINYGYTF.

This chain links TRBV18 with TRBJ2-2; 7 bases are a match to TRBD2. V lost 3 bases and J lost 6; bases outside the gene matches: 7. CDR1 is KGHSH, CDR2 LQKENI, per germline. The length of the CDR3 is 15 residues. This chain's CDR3 is CASSPVREHPGELFF. CDR3 in DNA: TGTGCCAGCTCACCGGTGCGGGAGCACCCCGGGGAGCTGTTTTTT.

This chain links TRBV7-9 with TRBJ2-1; D is undetermined. The germline CDR1 and CDR2 sequences are SEHNR and FQNEAQ (reference sequence). This CDR3 comprises 14 residues. V shed 1 base and J shed 4 bases, with 8 bases lying between them. CDR3 loop: CASSLVVAYNEQFF. CDR3 nucleotides: TGTGCCAGCAGCTTAGTCGTCGCGTACAATGAGCAGTTCTTC. Filled out from reference TRBV7-9 and TRBJ2-1, the complete variable domain reads DTGVSQNPRHKITKRGQNVTFRCDPISEHNRLYWYRQTLGQGPEFLTYFQNEAQLEKSRLLSDRFSAERPKGSFSTLEIQRTEQGDSAMYLCASSLVVAYNEQFFGPGTRLTVL.

This clone has just a few counts. The chain couples TRBV29-1 to TRBJ2-1, with 10 nucleotides matching TRBD2. Germline lookup yields CDR1 SQVTM and CDR2 ANQGSEA. The CDR3 extends over 14 amino acids. With 5 bases clipped from V and 0 bases from J, the junction kept 1 base outside the gene matches. CDR3: CSVLAGVSYNEQFF. The CDR3 DNA reads TGCAGCGTTCTAGCGGGGGTCTCCTACAATGAGCAGTTCTTC.

This chain links TRBV28 with TRBJ2-7, with 8 bases aligning to TRBD1. Germline V gives CDR1 MDHEN, CDR2 SYDVKM. The V segment lost 5 bases and the J segment 0 bases; nucleotides outside the gene matches: 6. The length of the CDR3 is 15 residues. The CDR3 here is CASSIQGGSSYEQYF. For the CDR3, the DNA is TGTGCCAGCAGTATACAGGGGGGTAGCTCCTACGAGCAGTACTTC.

The chain combines TRBV6-1 with TRBJ2-6, with D possibly matching TRBD2 (6 bases). V was shortened by 2 bases and J by 2 bases, with 19 bases between the two germline ends. Germline lookup yields CDR1 MNHNS and CDR2 SASEGT. The CDR3 is 19 residues long. CDR3 sequence reads: CASSERRDSPKPGANVLTF. The CDR3 DNA reads as TGTGCCAGCAGTGAACGCCGGGACTCTCCTAAACCTGGGGCCAACGTCCTGACTTTC.

The chain couples TRBV19 to TRBJ2-1, with 10 positions matching TRBD2. Germline CDR1 and CDR2: LNHDA and SQIVND (reference sequence). This CDR3 region has 14 residues. Trimming cost V 8 bases and J 2 bases; bases outside gene matches: 3. The CDR3 reads CASGGLAAYNEQFF. The CDR3 coding sequence is TGTGCCAGTGGAGGACTAGCGGCCTACAATGAGCAGTTCTTC.

The chain is built from TRBV7-2 and TRBJ1-2; possible D gene TRBD1, 6 bases. The ends were cut back, 0 bases at V and 0 bases at J, with 14 bases in the middle. CDR3 size: 17 residues. Germline V gene sequence: CDR1 SGHTA, CDR2 FQGNSA. CDR3 protein: CASSLAIGGAANYGYTF. The CDR3 DNA reads TGTGCCAGCAGCTTAGCGATAGGGGGGGCGGCTAACTATGGCTACACCTTC.

Only a few counts were recorded for this clone. The CDR3 coding sequence is TGTGCCTGGAGGGCAACCGGGACACTCCAAGAGACCCAGTACTTC. Protein: CAWRATGTLQETQYF. The chain employs TRBV30 and TRBJ2-5, with D perhaps TRBD1 (6 bases). Trimming shortened V by 3 bases and J by 1 base, and 15 bases separated the two germline ends. CDR1 is GTSNPN and CDR2 is SVGIG in the germline V gene (reference sequence). CDR3 length equals 15 residues. Complete variable domain (other parts from reference TRBV30 and TRBJ2-5): SQTIHQWPATLVQPVGSPLSLECTVEGTSNPNLYWYRQAAGRGLQLLFYSVGIGQISSEVPQNLSASRPQDRQFILSSKKLLLSDSGFYLCAWRATGTLQETQYFGPGTRLLVL.

The V and J genes are TRBV11-3 and TRBJ1-3; D is possibly TRBD1 (5 bases). Per germline, CDR1 SGHNT and CDR2 YENEEA. The ends were cut back, 6 bases at V and 3 bases at J, with 9 bases in the middle. The length of the CDR3 is 13 residues. In DNA form, the CDR3 reads TGTGCCAGCAGTACAGGAGTTGGAAACACCATATATTTT. Residues: CASSTGVGNTIYF.

This chain joins TRBV4-1 and TRBJ2-7; 9 nucleotides agree with TRBD1. With 1 base clipped from V and 2 bases from J, the junction kept 6 bases outside the gene matches. CDR3 length equals 16 residues. Per germline, CDR1 MGHRA and CDR2 YSYEKL. Written as DNA, the CDR3 is TGCGCCAGCAGCCAAGCCTCCGGGACAGGGCCCTACGAGCAGTACTTC. Protein sequence: CASSQASGTGPYEQYF.

The V call is TRBV6-1, the J call TRBJ1-2; D is perhaps TRBD1 (6 bases). Germline CDR1 reads MNHNS; CDR2 reads SASEGT. The CDR3 runs to 17 residues. V was clipped by 1 base and J by 3 bases, with 18 bases between them. CDR3 bases: TGTGCCAGCAGTGAAGATGGCCCAGGGGTTTATCACTATGGCTACACCTTC. Encoded protein: CASSEDGPGVYHYGYTF.

At least ten counts were recorded for this clone. The rearrangement uses TRBV29-1 and TRBJ1-3, with TRBD1 matching 8 bases. This CDR3 has 14 residues. Germline V CDR1 and CDR2: SQVTM, ANQGSEA. With V trimmed by 5 bases and J by 4 bases, 7 bases remained unmatched. The CDR3 sequence is CSVQMTGAGNTIYF. DNA for the CDR3: TGCAGCGTTCAAATGACAGGGGCAGGAAACACCATATATTTT.

This clone showed up just a few times. J is TRBJ2-7 and V is TRBV6-4, with 9 bases that match TRBD2. This CDR3 contains 17 residues. Losses at the gene ends were 4 bases for V and 2 bases for J; bases not matched to a gene: 12. The germline V gene has CDR1 MRHNA and CDR2 SNTAGT. This chain's CDR3 is CASSGLAGPSHTYEQYF. In nucleotides, the CDR3 is TGTGCCAGCAGTGGGCTAGCGGGACCATCCCACACCTACGAGCAGTACTTC.

CDR3 sequence: CASSLQGANYGYTF. In DNA, the CDR3 is TGTGCCAGCAGTCTACAGGGGGCTAACTATGGCTACACCTTC. The V call is TRBV3-1 (or the pseudogene TRBV3-2), the J call TRBJ1-2, with 8 bases fitting TRBD1. CDR1 and CDR2 from the germline V gene are LGHDT and YNNKEL (reference sequence). V lost 6 bases to trimming and J lost 0 bases; unmatched junction nucleotides: 3. The CDR3 consists of 14 residues.